This TCR beta chain was captured in a study of OX40 agonist ivuxolimab in advanced cancers. Background for the entire study: The costimulatory receptor OX40 (CD134) was targeted by ivuxolimab, a fully human IgG2 agonistic monoclonal antibody. Peripheral TCRbeta sequencing was intended to test whether TCR sequence diversity was altered and clonal T-cell expansion was caused by ivuxolimab. The dose-escalation cohort was roughly 83% male with a mean age of about 58 years, ranging from roughly 23 to 90. Of the roughly 52 dose-escalation patients, hepatocellular carcinoma was present in approximately 20, melanoma in approximately 15, renal cell carcinoma in 9 and head and neck cancer in 9. Patients were allowed to have had prior anti-PD-1, anti-PD-L1 or anti-CTLA-4 therapy, and 40% of the dose-escalation patients had been treated with checkpoint inhibitors. Partial responses were achieved by three dose-escalation patients, of whom one had hepatocellular carcinoma and two had cutaneous melanoma. Intravenous ivuxolimab was administered to patients every 2 weeks at six dose levels: 0.01, 0.1, 0.3, 1.5, 3 and 10 mg/kg. The paper describes the monotherapy dose-escalation part (N ≈ 50 patients) of the phase I trial of ivuxolimab. General study outcomes and caveats: After ivuxolimab, CD8+ T cells had more expanded clones than CD4+ T cells on average. At doses from 0.1 to 3.0 mg/kg, clonal expansion was seen in both CD4+ and CD8+ blood T cells between baseline and week 6. The antigen specificity of the peripheral T cells that underwent clonal expansion was not determined. In partial responders in the 0.1-3.0 mg/kg groups, normalized peripheral clonal expansion was found to be among the lowest, especially among CD8+ T cells. Low levels of normalized T-cell clonal expansion were also seen in some patients who did not respond.

After removal of 5 bases from V and 8 bases from J, the junction retains 16 bases not matched to a gene. CDR1 and CDR2 were assigned from the germline V gene as SGHTA and FQGNSA. The CDR3 spans 16 residues, from the cysteine through the phenylalanine. Only the CDR3 DNA stays, 48 bases, in frame from base 1. Patients with autoimmune disease history or receiving systemic immunosuppression were excluded from the trial. In every dose cohort, peripheral blood was drawn for TCR sequencing at baseline, cycle 4 day 1, and cycle 7 day 1. The samples were drawn from a first-in-human, open-label, multicenter phase I dose-escalation trial of ivuxolimab. Adults with locally advanced or metastatic melanoma, renal cell carcinoma, hepatocellular carcinoma or head and neck squamous cell carcinoma were enrolled in the trial. Before TCR sequencing, CD4+ T cells and CD8+ T cells from peripheral blood were sorted into separate populations.

Genomic DNA was isolated from the sorted cells so that the TCRbeta CDR3 region could be sequenced. The immunoSEQ Assay was used for sequencing of TCRbeta CDR3 regions. This immuneACCESS table, as held by TCRdb, lists in-frame sequences with V and J called but not all clones. Of the missing ones, under half trace to an unresolved V gene in checked studies; the others have no known cause. A total of approximately 84,000 clones appear in this sample, 90% to 95% of them only once. 0.4% to 0.55% of the sample is taken by the ten largest. Turning to this clone: The clone's antigen remains unknown. No base quality values were provided; no much bigger clone lies one nucleotide off.

Here the chain combines TRBV7-2 and TRBJ1-2, and 8 bases in between align with TRBD1. The source is an adult with an advanced solid tumor such as melanoma, head and neck, liver or kidney cancer. The material was CD4+ or CD8+ T cells sorted from blood, obtained in a trial of the OX40 agonist ivuxolimab. The nucleotide sequence is TGTGCCAGCAGCACCTCCCCGGACAGGGTCAGAGGGGGCTACACCTTC. This codes for CASSTSPDRVRGGYTF.